These 21 T cell receptor beta chains were sequenced from one sample in a study of blood T cell repertoires in COVID-19. Here immunoSEQ multiplex PCR was the method, and the copy in TCRdb shows in-frame clones only, minus some. The sample yields tens of thousands of clones, over 85% seen once. Sequenced: peripheral blood. These receptor sequences come from a human donor in a cohort sampled during active COVID-19.

The J gene is TRBJ1-1, the V gene TRBV2; 10 bases line up with TRBD1. V was clipped by 4 bases and J by 0 bases; unmatched bases: 8. Germline CDR1 is SNHLY and CDR2 is FYNNEI. The CDR3 covers 17 residues. The CDR3 nucleotides are TGTGCCAGCAGTGGAGGGGGGACAGGGGCGATGAACACTGAAGCTTTCTTT. Protein sequence: CASSGGGTGAMNTEAFF.

The chain joins TRBV27 to TRBJ2-5; D remains ambiguous. CDR1 is MNHEY, CDR2 SMNVEV, per germline (reference sequence). This CDR3 is built from 15 residues. V shed 0 bases and J shed 5 bases, with 13 bases lying between them. The CDR3 bases are TGTGCCAGCAGTTTATCTCCGGAGAGCCGGGAGACCCAGTACTTC. This codes for CASSLSPESRETQYF.

The rearrangement uses TRBV6-2 or TRBV6-3 and TRBJ2-3, with TRBD1 matching over 8 bases. This CDR3 spans 16 amino acids. V lost 0 bases and J lost 1; bases outside the gene matches: 3. Germline CDR1 reads MNHEY; CDR2 reads SVGEGT. CDR3 residues: CASSYSRTGRTDTQYF. CDR3 DNA: TGTGCCAGCAGTTACTCCCGGACAGGGCGCACAGATACGCAGTATTTT.

This chain joins TRBV27 and TRBJ2-5; 7 bases are a match to TRBD1. V was clipped by 5 bases and J by 9 bases; unmatched bases: 15. Per germline, CDR1 MNHEY and CDR2 SMNVEV (reference sequence). CDR3 length equals 15 residues. The CDR3 protein is CASSPTGARVGAQYF. The CDR3 region has the DNA TGTGCCAGCAGTCCCACAGGGGCCCGCGTTGGGGCCCAGTACTTC.

The rearrangement uses TRBV7-9 and TRBJ1-6; D may be TRBD1 (6 bases). From germline, CDR1 is SEHNR and CDR2 FQNEAQ (reference sequence). Trimming removed 10 bases at V and 8 bases at J, with 21 bases between. This CDR3 contains 15 residues. The CDR3 reads CATRPSGGKDSPLHF. The CDR3 bases are TGTGCCACCCGGCCATCTGGGGGCAAAGATTCACCCCTCCACTTT.

This clone was seen just once. This chain connects TRBV7-8 to TRBJ1-4, with D perhaps matching TRBD1 (5 bases). Trimming removed 2 bases from V and 8 bases from J, with 21 bases in between. Germline CDR1 reads SGHVS; CDR2 reads FQNEAQ. The CDR3 has 17 amino acids. The CDR3 loop reads CASSLRVLDQGGEKLFF. The CDR3 region has the DNA TGTGCCAGCAGCTTAAGAGTCCTAGACCAGGGAGGGGAAAAACTGTTTTTT.

J is TRBJ1-1 and V is TRBV2; the match to TRBD1 covers 7 bases. The CDR3 totals 14 residues. Germline CDR1 and CDR2: SNHLY and FYNNEI. V shed 6 bases, J shed 1 base, and the junction held 5 bases outside the gene matches. The CDR3 DNA reads as TGTGCCAGCAGACCAACAGGGGCGAACACTGAAGCTTTCTTT. Its translation: CASRPTGANTEAFF. The full variable domain, rest sourced from reference TRBV2 and TRBJ1-1, is EPEVTQTPSHQVTQMGQEVILRCVPISNHLYFYWYRQILGQKVEFLVSFYNNEISEKSEIFDDQFSVERPDGSNFTLKIRSTKLEDSAMYFCASRPTGANTEAFFGQGTRLTVV.

The chain is built from TRBV9 and TRBJ2-3, with TRBD2 identical over 9 bases. V was clipped by 0 bases and J by 2 bases; unmatched bases: 7. The CDR3 covers 17 residues. CDR1 is SGDLS and CDR2 is YYNGEE in the germline V gene. The CDR3 sequence: CASSVAWSSGDTDTQYF. The CDR3 DNA sequence: TGTGCCAGCAGCGTAGCTTGGTCTAGCGGGGACACAGATACGCAGTATTTT.

The V gene is TRBV11-2, the J gene TRBJ2-7; 9 positions match TRBD2. This CDR3 is 14 amino acids long. CDR1 and CDR2 (germline): SGHAT, FQNNGV. The ends lost 5 bases at V and 2 bases at J; junction bases unmatched: 4. CDR3 in amino acids: CASSPRTSAYEQYF. As DNA, the CDR3 is TGTGCCAGCAGCCCCCGGACTAGCGCCTACGAGCAGTACTTC.

This chain connects TRBV5-1 to TRBJ1-1, with no clear D. Trimming left V 4 bases short and J 0 bases short, with 13 bases between. Germline lookup yields CDR1 SGHRS and CDR2 YFSETQ. This CDR3 is 15 amino acids long. As DNA, the CDR3 is TGCGCCAGCAGCCCCGCCTACGTAATGAACACTGAAGCTTTCTTT. Translating gives CASSPAYVMNTEAFF.

This clone was observed a single time. The V gene is TRBV28, the J gene TRBJ2-7, with D possibly TRBD1 on 6 matching bases. The V and J ends lost 8 bases and 2 bases respectively, with 16 bases between them. The germline V gene encodes CDR1 MDHEN and CDR2 SYDVKM. The CDR3 runs to 14 residues. The CDR3 loop is CASLKTGGTYEQYF. As DNA, the CDR3 is TGTGCCAGCCTCAAGACAGGAGGCACCTACGAGCAGTACTTC.

The rearrangement links TRBV4-3 to TRBJ2-1; D perhaps matches TRBD2 (5 bases). The CDR3 covers 15 residues. V lost 0 bases and J lost 2, with 8 bases in between. Germline values: CDR1 LGHNA, CDR2 YSLEER. The CDR3 spells CASSQEERPYNEQFF. The CDR3 DNA is TGCGCCAGCAGCCAAGAGGAGCGGCCCTACAATGAGCAGTTCTTC.

The CDR3 DNA is TGTGCCAGCAGCCGGGAGGGAGCCACTGGAAACACCATATATTTT. It encodes CASSREGATGNTIYF. The chain carries TRBV11-2 and TRBJ1-3; no definite D call. CDR3 length: 15 amino acids. Germline V lookup: CDR1 SGHAT, CDR2 FQNNGV. V was clipped by 5 bases and J by 2 bases, with 13 bases between them. The whole variable domain, filled in from reference TRBV11-2 and TRBJ1-3, reads EAGVAQSPRYKIIEKRQSVAFWCNPISGHATLYWYQQILGQGPKLLIQFQNNGVVDDSQLPKDRFSAERLKGVDSTLKIQPAKLEDSAVYLCASSREGATGNTIYFGEGSWLTVV.

This chain connects TRBV10-3 to TRBJ2-1, with TRBD1 matching 7 bases. Trimming cost V 8 bases and J 1 base; bases outside gene matches: 11. The CDR3 spans 16 residues. Germline V gene data show CDR1 as ENHRY and CDR2 as SYGVKD. CDR3 sequence reads: CAIQPDEGASYNEQFF. In nucleotides, the CDR3 is TGTGCCATCCAACCGGATGAGGGGGCGTCCTACAATGAGCAGTTCTTC.

V is TRBV5-5 and J is TRBJ2-6; perhaps TRBD1 as D (6 bases). V lost 0 bases, J lost 4 bases, and 14 bases lay in between. This CDR3 is built from 17 residues. Germline loops: CDR1 SGHKS, CDR2 YYEKEE (reference sequence). The CDR3 DNA reads as TGTGCCAGCAGCTTGGATAGGGGGAAAGGCGGGGCCAACGTCCTGACTTTC. It specifies CASSLDRGKGGANVLTF.

The rearrangement joins TRBV4-2 to TRBJ1-1; possible D gene TRBD1, 5 bases. The CDR3 sequence is 14 residues long. Germline V gene lookup returns CDR1 LGHNA and CDR2 YNFKEQ. Trimming took off 1 base at V and 11 bases at J, with 17 bases between the two ends. In DNA, the CDR3 is TGTGCCAGCAGCCAAGGGCTCTGGGGGGGGTATGCTTTCTTT. Amino acid sequence: CASSQGLWGGYAFF.

Of note for this clone: The identical CDR3 is also encoded by other nucleotide sequences in the sample. V and J are TRBV19 and TRBJ2-7; TRBD1 matches at 10 bases. The J segment lost 2 bases and the V segment lost 3 bases, leaving 1 base of the junction unmatched. There are 14 residues in the CDR3. The germline V gene has CDR1 LNHDA and CDR2 SQIVND (reference sequence). The CDR3 spells CASSIGTGAYEQYF. CDR3 DNA sequence: TGTGCCAGTAGTATTGGGACAGGGGCCTACGAGCAGTACTTC.

The rearrangement uses TRBV7-9 and TRBJ1-3; 7 nucleotides line up with TRBD1. V shed 5 bases, J shed 6 bases, and the junction held 13 bases outside the gene matches. The V gene's germline CDR1 is SEHNR and CDR2 FQNEAQ (reference sequence). CDR3 length: 16 amino acids. CDR3 amino acids: CASSDRPGTELNTIYF. CDR3 sequence (DNA): TGTGCCAGCAGCGACCGCCCCGGGACAGAATTAAACACCATATATTTT.

This chain links TRBV2 with TRBJ2-2, with TRBD1 identical over 9 bases. Germline V CDR1 and CDR2: SNHLY, FYNNEI. The CDR3 runs to 16 residues. Trimming removed 6 bases from V and 4 bases from J; junction bases left unmatched: 9. CDR3 sequence (DNA): TGTGCCAGCAGGGTAACAGGGGGCAGATTCACCGGGGAGCTGTTTTTT. Its translation: CASRVTGGRFTGELFF.

The chain is built from TRBV29-1 and TRBJ2-5, with TRBD2 as a possible D gene (7 bases). This CDR3 has 13 amino acids. V lost 3 bases, J lost 5 bases, and 13 bases lay in between. Germline V gene data show CDR1 as SQVTM and CDR2 as ANQGSEA. The CDR3 DNA follows: TGCAGCGTTGACGAGGGAGGGGGGGAGACCCAGTACTTC. It yields the protein CSVDEGGGETQYF.

The rearrangement links TRBV6-4 to TRBJ2-1, with TRBD2 identical over 7 bases. Germline V gene lookup returns CDR1 MRHNA and CDR2 SNTAGT. V lost 1 base to trimming and J lost 7 bases; unmatched junction nucleotides: 7. The CDR3 is 15 residues long. CDR3 bases: TGTGCCAGCAGTGACTGGGCGGGAGACCGAAATGAGCAGTTCTTC. It codes for CASSDWAGDRNEQFF.